A single sample gave rise to the 32 T cell receptor beta chains below, sequenced in a study of blood T cells in healthy people across ages. For the second PCR, which ran for roughly 6 to 11 cycles, a sample-barcoded 5' primer and a J-beta primer mix were used. TCRdb reanalysed the 5' RACE reads using MiXCR and keeps one entry per CDR3 protein. The data hold under 850,000 distinct CDR3 sequences, with around 36% observed a single time. Sequenced sample: blood. These receptors originate from a man younger than 35 in good health.

V and J are TRBV12-3 or TRBV12-4 and TRBJ2-1; the D gene is possibly TRBD2 (6 bases). With 3 bases removed from V and 9 bases from J, the gap between germline ends came to 12 bases. This CDR3 comprises 13 residues. The CDR3 DNA reads TGTGCCAGCAGTTTCGGCGGGGTTGGTGAGCAGTTCTTC. As protein: CASSFGGVGEQFF.

V and J are TRBV6-2 or TRBV6-3 and TRBJ2-7, with unresolved D. The last part of the DNA fits TRBJ2-5 better; the J call may be wrong. The CDR3 consists of 16 residues. Germline V lookup: CDR1 MNHEY, CDR2 SVGEGT. CDR3 sequence (DNA): TGTGCCAGCACCGGGTATCCGGGCAAAGTTGAAGAGACCCAGTACTTC. This gives the protein CASTGYPGKVEETQYF.

This CDR3 reads CASRPQAGSLETQYF. CDR3 DNA sequence: TGTGCCAGCAGACCCCAAGCAGGGTCTCTAGAGACCCAGTACTTC. This rearrangement joins TRBV6-2 or TRBV6-3 to TRBJ2-5, with a tentative D call TRBD1 (5 bases). The V and J ends lost 6 bases and 4 bases respectively, with 18 bases between them. From germline, CDR1 is MNHEY and CDR2 SVGEGT. The CDR3 runs to 15 residues.

J is TRBJ1-1 and V is TRBV6-6; D unclear. Per germline, CDR1 MNHNY and CDR2 SVGAGI (reference sequence). The V and J ends lost 6 bases and 4 bases respectively, with 18 bases between them. The CDR3 consists of 15 residues. The CDR3: CASSSNSPLSTEAFF. For the CDR3, the DNA is TGTGCCAGCAGCTCCAATTCCCCGCTGAGCACTGAAGCTTTCTTT.

The chain links TRBV3-1 to TRBJ2-4; 8 bases line up with TRBD2. Gene TRBJ2-7 matches the end of the DNA better, so the J call may be wrong. The CDR3 contains 19 residues. Germline V gives CDR1 LGHDT, CDR2 YNNKEL (reference sequence). The chain's CDR3 is CASSQSPWFSERGFNEQYF. The CDR3 nucleotides read TGTGCCAGCAGCCAATCCCCCTGGTTCAGCGAGCGGGGGTTCAACGAGCAGTACTTC.

This clonotype has more than one count but fewer than ten. The V gene is TRBV6-5, the J gene TRBJ2-5, with TRBD2 matching over 9 bases. Germline V gives CDR1 MNHEY, CDR2 SVGAGI. With V trimmed by 1 base and J by 1 base, 7 bases remained unmatched. This CDR3 spans 17 amino acids. CDR3 in amino acids: CASSYLGLAGSQETQYF. In DNA, the CDR3 is TGTGCCAGCAGTTACTTAGGTCTAGCGGGGTCCCAAGAGACCCAGTACTTC.

V and J are TRBV24-1 and TRBJ2-5, with a tentative D call TRBD1 (5 bases). The J call is uncertain, as TRBJ2-7 better fits the DNA end. The CDR3 loop spans 15 amino acids. CDR1 and CDR2 (germline): KGHDR, SFDVKD. The CDR3 DNA follows: TGTGCCACCAGTGATTCTAGGGGCTCTATCTACGAGCAGTACTTC. Encoded protein: CATSDSRGSIYEQYF.

This clonotype was seen many times. The CDR3 DNA is TGTGCCAGCAGCTTTTCTGGAGCTAATGAAAAACTGTTTTTT. Encoded protein: CASSFSGANEKLFF. This rearrangement joins TRBV5-5 to TRBJ1-4; D remains ambiguous. Germline CDR1 is SGHKS and CDR2 is YYEKEE (reference sequence). The CDR3 loop spans 14 amino acids. Trimming cost V 2 bases and J 3 bases, with 8 bases left between them.

This clonotype has just one count. The V call is TRBV7-2, the J call TRBJ2-7; D is possibly TRBD1 or TRBD2 (5 bases each). Trimming took 5 bases from V and 3 from J, leaving 14 bases between them. The CDR3 consists of 14 residues. CDR1 is SGHTA and CDR2 is FQGNSA in the germline V gene. The CDR3 sequence: CASSPAKGSYEQYF. As DNA, the CDR3 is TGTGCCAGCAGCCCAGCGAAGGGGAGCTACGAGCAGTACTTC.

This chain uses TRBV7-9 with TRBJ1-3; TRBD1 matches 8 bases. The germline CDR1 and CDR2 sequences are SEHNR and FQNEAQ (reference sequence). The CDR3 covers 15 residues. V was pared by 5 bases and J by 3 bases, with 6 bases of the junction left unmatched. The CDR3 reads CASSNPGTGGNTIYF. The CDR3 DNA reads TGTGCCAGCAGCAACCCCGGGACAGGTGGAAACACCATATATTTT.

The rearrangement uses TRBV7-2 and TRBJ2-5; TRBD1 matches 7 bases. The germline V gene encodes CDR1 SGHTA and CDR2 FQGNSA. With 5 bases clipped from V and 6 bases from J, the junction kept 6 bases outside the gene matches. This CDR3 has 13 residues. CDR3 loop: CASSDQGVKTQYF. As DNA, the CDR3 is TGTGCCAGCAGCGACCAGGGGGTAAAGACCCAGTACTTC.

The chain combines TRBV7-2 with TRBJ1-2; D is undetermined. The CDR3 has 14 amino acids. Trimming removed 5 bases from V and 0 bases from J, with 10 bases in between. Germline CDR1 SGHTA, CDR2 FQGNSA. The CDR3 DNA follows: TGTGCCAGCAGCCCACGGCGATCTAACTATGGCTACACCTTC. It codes for CASSPRRSNYGYTF.

This clonotype was seen many times. The V gene is TRBV4-3, the J gene TRBJ1-2; weak D call: TRBD1 (5 bases). V shed 3 bases and J shed 2 bases, with 10 bases lying between them. The CDR3 extends over 14 amino acids. Germline CDR1 LGHNA, CDR2 YSLEER. The CDR3 DNA is TGCGCCAGCAGCCAGGTCGGGGGGAACTATGGCTACACCTTC. Translation gives CASSQVGGNYGYTF.

This sequence joins TRBV18 and TRBJ2-1; D unclear. Germline V lookup: CDR1 KGHSH, CDR2 LQKENI. The CDR3 has 17 amino acids. V lost 0 bases, J lost 3 bases, and 15 bases lay in between. Here the CDR3 DNA reads TGTGCCAGCTCACCACCGCCCTCCACAACCGACTACAATGAGCAGTTCTTC. Protein product: CASSPPPSTTDYNEQFF.

The V call is TRBV5-1, the J call TRBJ2-7; 10 bases map to TRBD1. CDR1 is SGHRS and CDR2 is YFSETQ in the germline V gene. The CDR3 runs 14 residues. The trim removed 4 bases at V and 5 bases at J, leaving 6 bases unmatched. The CDR3 sequence is CASSLDRGHDEQYF. The CDR3 region has the DNA TGCGCCAGCAGCCTCGACAGGGGGCACGACGAGCAGTACTTC.

The sample holds many counts of this clonotype. V gene TRBV6-5 combines with J gene TRBJ1-2; D gene uncertain. V was shortened by 6 bases and J by 2 bases, with 16 bases between the two germline ends. Per the germline V gene, CDR1 is MNHEY and CDR2 is SVGAGI. The CDR3 spans 15 residues. The CDR3 loop reads CASRGTVEPNYGYTF. In nucleotides, the CDR3 is TGTGCCAGCAGGGGAACAGTCGAACCAAACTATGGCTACACCTTC.

V gene TRBV5-5 combines with J gene TRBJ2-7; D is ambiguous. This CDR3 is built from 13 residues. V shed 4 bases and J shed 6 bases, with 14 bases lying between them. CDR1 and CDR2 from the germline V gene are SGHKS and YYEKEE (reference sequence). The CDR3 sequence: CASSTGPSGEQYF. The CDR3 coding sequence is TGTGCCAGCAGCACCGGACCGAGTGGCGAGCAGTACTTC. Combining the CDR3 with reference TRBV5-5 and TRBJ2-7 gives the whole variable domain DAGVTQSPTHLIKTRGQQVTLRCSPISGHKSVSWYQQVLGQGPQFIFQYYEKEERGRGNFPDRFSARQFPNYSSELNVNALLLGDSALYLCASSTGPSGEQYFGPGTRLTVT.

This clonotype appeared many times. J is TRBJ2-1 and V is TRBV25-1; TRBD1 aligns across 10 bases. The CDR3 has 17 residues. Germline CDR1 and CDR2: MGHDK and SYGVNS. Losses at the gene ends were 2 bases for V and 7 bases for J; bases not matched to a gene: 11. The DNA for the CDR3 is TGTGCCAGCAGTGAAAGCCTGACAGGGGGCAACAGGAATGAGCAGTTCTTC. This sequence encodes CASSESLTGGNRNEQFF.

This clonotype was seen more than once but under ten times. The chain is built from TRBV5-1 and TRBJ2-3; TRBD1 matches at 7 bases. The CDR3 spans 15 residues. The V segment lost 0 bases and the J segment 2 bases; nucleotides outside the gene matches: 3. CDR1 is SGHRS and CDR2 is YFSETQ in the germline V gene. For the CDR3, the DNA is TGCGCCAGCAGCTTGGTTCAGGGGGTCACAGATACGCAGTATTTT. Translation gives CASSLVQGVTDTQYF.

The table lists this clonotype with a few counts. This chain joins TRBV4-3 and TRBJ1-5; tentatively, D is TRBD1 (5 bases). This CDR3 comprises 15 residues. V was shortened by 1 base and J by 7 bases, with 14 bases between the two germline ends. Germline CDR1 LGHNA, CDR2 YSLEER. CDR3 in amino acids: CASSQGIVREQPQHF. CDR3 DNA sequence: TGCGCCAGCAGCCAAGGGATCGTCAGGGAGCAGCCCCAGCATTTT.

This clonotype was seen a single time. A much larger clone sits a single nucleotide away, making a read error possible. The J gene is TRBJ2-5, the V gene TRBV12-3 or TRBV12-4; D is perhaps TRBD2 (6 bases). V was pared by 3 bases and J by 11 bases, with 19 bases between. The CDR3 is 14 residues long. The CDR3 sequence: CASSFGGAPHEQYF. CDR3 coding DNA: TGTGCCAGCAGTTTCGGGGGAGCCCCCCATGAGCAGTACTTC.

This clonotype was picked up a small number of times. The chain links TRBV7-3 to TRBJ2-7; 7 bases align to TRBD2. The CDR3 extends over 17 amino acids. Germline V lookup: CDR1 SGHTA, CDR2 FQGTGA. Trimming took 1 base from V and 2 from J; bases not matched to a gene: 11. CDR3 amino acids: CASSLKPTSVLTYEQYF. The CDR3 DNA sequence: TGTGCCAGCAGCTTAAAACCCACTAGCGTCCTAACCTACGAGCAGTACTTC.

The V gene is TRBV7-6, the J gene TRBJ2-5; 8 nucleotides line up with TRBD2. V shed 5 bases and J 1 base; nucleotides not matched to a gene: 9. This CDR3 comprises 16 residues. Germline V CDR1 and CDR2: SGHVS, FNYEAQ. CDR3: CASSPRGSGAQETQYF. Written as DNA, the CDR3 is TGTGCCAGCAGCCCGCGGGGTAGCGGGGCCCAAGAGACCCAGTACTTC.

In regard to this clonotype: In this CDR3 the conserved last residue, phenylalanine or tryptophan, is missing, so a read error is likely. The genes are TRBV19 and TRBJ1-6; D might be TRBD1 (5 bases). Germline V gene lookup returns CDR1 LNHDA and CDR2 SQIVND (reference sequence). V was clipped by 6 bases and J by 7 bases, with 13 bases between them. CDR3 length equals 14 residues. CDR3 loop: CASRKSGTNSPLHV. The CDR3, as DNA: TGTGCCAGTAGAAAATCCGGGACGAATTCACCCCTCCACGTT.

This clonotype was counted a single time. A much more abundant neighbour one base away suggests this may be a read error. The rearrangement links TRBV12-3 or TRBV12-4 to TRBJ2-1, with D tentatively TRBD1 (6 bases). The CDR3 consists of 15 residues. The CDR3, as DNA: TGTGCCGGCAGTCCTGACCAGGGGCAGGACAATGAGCAGTTCTTC. Its translation is CAGSPDQGQDNEQFF.

V usage is TRBV12-3 or TRBV12-4 and J usage is TRBJ1-1; D not resolved. V lost 7 bases and J lost 4, with 7 bases in between. This CDR3 comprises 11 residues. CDR3 DNA: TGTGCCAGCACCCCCCTCACTGAAGCTTTCTTT. It is translated as CASTPLTEAFF.

Many counts were recorded for this clonotype. The chain couples TRBV14 to TRBJ2-1; D might be TRBD2 (5 bases). CDR1 and CDR2 from the germline V gene are SGHDN and FVKESK. Trimming took off 1 base at V and 1 base at J, with 5 bases between the two ends. The CDR3 covers 14 residues. The CDR3 protein is CASSQGTSYNEQFF. CDR3 sequence (DNA): TGTGCCAGCAGCCAAGGGACTTCCTACAATGAGCAGTTCTTC.

This clonotype was seen a few times. The rearrangement joins TRBV4-1 to TRBJ1-1; D unclear. CDR1 is MGHRA, CDR2 YSYEKL, per germline. V lost 0 bases to trimming and J lost 12 bases, with 14 bases between them. The CDR3 runs to 13 residues. The CDR3 region has the DNA TGCGCCAGCAGCCAAGATCAGTGGGTCCGTTCTTTCTTT. This codes for CASSQDQWVRSFF.

The rearrangement uses TRBV20-1 and TRBJ2-1; TRBD2 is a possible D gene (6 bases). Germline CDR1 is DFQATT and CDR2 is SNEGSKA (reference sequence). The CDR3 consists of 15 residues. Trimming stripped 0 bases from V and 2 bases from J, with 11 bases between. The CDR3 loop reads CSARDYAGTYNEQFF. In DNA, the CDR3 is TGCAGTGCTAGAGATTACGCGGGAACCTACAATGAGCAGTTCTTC.

The chain links TRBV12-3 or TRBV12-4 to TRBJ2-7; 7 bases are a match to TRBD1. CDR3 length: 16 amino acids. The V and J ends lost 6 bases and 1 base, in that order; junction bases with no gene match: 12. In DNA form, the CDR3 reads TGTGCCAGCAGCCCAAGCAACAGGGGTCGTTCCTACGAGCAGTACTTC. This gives the protein CASSPSNRGRSYEQYF.

This clonotype was seen a few times. The genes are TRBV9 and TRBJ1-2; no definite D call. Between the trimmed V and J ends, which lost 0 bases and 8 bases, there was a span of 8 bases. This CDR3 has 12 amino acids. CDR1 is SGDLS, CDR2 YYNGEE, per germline. The CDR3 here is CASSVGSRGYTF. The CDR3 DNA is TGTGCCAGCAGCGTAGGGAGCCGCGGCTACACCTTC.

In this sample, this clonotype turned up many times. The gene calls are TRBV7-2 and TRBJ2-1; unclear D gene. This CDR3 is built from 16 residues. The germline V and J ends were trimmed by 1 base and 0 bases, with 10 bases remaining between them. The V gene's germline CDR1 is SGHTA and CDR2 FQGNSA. CDR3: CASSLDHTISYNEQFF. Here the CDR3 DNA reads TGTGCCAGCAGCTTAGACCATACTATCTCCTACAATGAGCAGTTCTTC.